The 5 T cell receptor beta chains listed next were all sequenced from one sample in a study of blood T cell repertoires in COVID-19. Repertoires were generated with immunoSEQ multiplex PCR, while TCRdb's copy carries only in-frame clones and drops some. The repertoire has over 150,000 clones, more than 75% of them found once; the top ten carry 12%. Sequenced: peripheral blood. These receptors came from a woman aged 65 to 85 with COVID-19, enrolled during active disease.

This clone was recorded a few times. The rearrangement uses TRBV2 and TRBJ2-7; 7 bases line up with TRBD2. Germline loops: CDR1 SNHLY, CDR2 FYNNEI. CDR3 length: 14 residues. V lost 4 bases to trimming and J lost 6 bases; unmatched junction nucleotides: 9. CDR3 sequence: CASSGTRSGGEQYF. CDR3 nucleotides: TGTGCCAGCAGTGGGACTAGGTCAGGCGGCGAGCAGTACTTC.

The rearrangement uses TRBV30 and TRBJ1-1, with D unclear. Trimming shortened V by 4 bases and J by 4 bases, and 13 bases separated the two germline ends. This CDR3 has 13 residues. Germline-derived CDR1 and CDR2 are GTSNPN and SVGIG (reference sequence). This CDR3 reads CAWNFQDATEAFF. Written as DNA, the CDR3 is TGTGCCTGGAATTTTCAGGATGCCACTGAAGCTTTCTTT.

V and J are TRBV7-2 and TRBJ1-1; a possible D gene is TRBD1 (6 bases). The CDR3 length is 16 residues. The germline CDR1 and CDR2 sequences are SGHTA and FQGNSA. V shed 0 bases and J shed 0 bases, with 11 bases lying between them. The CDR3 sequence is CASSLAARGLNTEAFF. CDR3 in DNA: TGTGCCAGCAGCTTAGCGGCCAGGGGACTGAACACTGAAGCTTTCTTT.

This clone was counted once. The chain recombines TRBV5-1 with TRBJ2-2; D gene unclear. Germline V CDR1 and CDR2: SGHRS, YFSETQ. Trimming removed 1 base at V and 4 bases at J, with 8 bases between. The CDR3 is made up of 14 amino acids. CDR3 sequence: CASSLTDPTGELFF. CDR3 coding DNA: TGCGCCAGCAGCTTGACAGATCCCACCGGGGAGCTGTTTTTT.

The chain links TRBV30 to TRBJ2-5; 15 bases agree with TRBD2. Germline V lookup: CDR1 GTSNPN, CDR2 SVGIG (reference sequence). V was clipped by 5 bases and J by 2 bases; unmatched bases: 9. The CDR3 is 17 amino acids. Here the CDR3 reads CAWRTSGRALGQETQYF. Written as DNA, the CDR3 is TGTGCCTGGCGGACTAGCGGGAGGGCCTTAGGGCAAGAGACCCAGTACTTC.